This paragraph covers one T cell receptor (beta chain) sequence. The data derive from a study of blood T cell repertoires in COVID-19. Study information: Donors in the United States, Italy and Spain gave samples during acute or convalescent COVID-19. T cells, B-cell-depleted T cells, or PBMCs supplied cDNA or gDNA.

Libraries were prepared by immunoSEQ multiplex PCR; TCRdb keeps only in-frame clonotypes and omits some of them. This sample has 250,000 or so clones, with about 80% found just once. The receptor was isolated from a woman aged 80 or over with acute or convalescent COVID-19. The sample taken for sequencing was peripheral blood.

The CDR3 loop reads CASSLAGGPDTGELFF. The DNA of the CDR3 is TGTGCCAGCTCGCTAGCGGGAGGCCCCGACACCGGGGAGCTGTTTTTT. The gene calls are TRBV18 and TRBJ2-2; 11 positions agree with TRBD2. J was trimmed by 3 bases and V by 6 bases; bases with no gene match: 6. CDR1 KGHSH and CDR2 LQKENI come from the germline V gene. CDR3 length: 16 amino acids.